The sequence of this TCR beta chain was determined in a study of read filtering for tumor transcriptome and immune sequencing. The V and J ends lost 3 bases and 4 bases, in that order; junction bases with no gene match: 6. The V gene's germline CDR1 is SGHAT and CDR2 FQDESV (reference sequence). The CDR3 totals 16 residues. This library used roughly 400 ng RNA and molecular barcoded adaptors spanning alpha/delta and beta/gamma chains. TCRdb reprocessed the reads with MiXCR, giving one entry per CDR3 protein. The data contain about 28,000 distinct CDR3 sequences, 14% of them seen just once; the ten biggest clones take up around two fifths. This clonotype has ten or more counts.

The source is a donor at least 40 years old with multiple myeloma. The material sequenced was a population of CD138-negative cells sorted from bone marrow. The chain recombines TRBV11-1 with TRBJ2-2; TRBD1 matches at 9 bases. The CDR3 region is CASSFNDRGATGELFF. CDR3 coding DNA: TGTGCCAGCAGCTTTAATGACAGGGGGGCCACCGGGGAGCTGTTTTTT.